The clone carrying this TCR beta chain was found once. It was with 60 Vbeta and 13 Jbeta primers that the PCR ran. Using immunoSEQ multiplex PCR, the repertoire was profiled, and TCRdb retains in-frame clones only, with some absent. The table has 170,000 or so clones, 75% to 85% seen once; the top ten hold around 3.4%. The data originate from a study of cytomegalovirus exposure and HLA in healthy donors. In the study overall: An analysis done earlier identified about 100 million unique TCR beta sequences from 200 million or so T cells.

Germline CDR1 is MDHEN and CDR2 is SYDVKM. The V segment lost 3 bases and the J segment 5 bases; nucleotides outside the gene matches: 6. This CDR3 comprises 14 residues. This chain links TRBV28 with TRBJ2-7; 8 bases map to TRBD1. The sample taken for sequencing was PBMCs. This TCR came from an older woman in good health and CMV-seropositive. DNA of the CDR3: TGTGCCAGCAGTTTCGGTCAGGGGGCCAACGAGCAGTACTTC. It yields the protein CASSFGQGANEQYF.